This TCR beta chain originates from a study of cytomegalovirus exposure and HLA in healthy donors. Overall study: The roughly 110 validation repertoires matched the roughly 670 first-cohort repertoires in platform, a later analysis reported.

Clones were read by immunoSEQ multiplex PCR, and TCRdb kept only the in-frame ones, dropping some. The sample has some 260,000 clones; about 90% are singletons. Notes on this clone: Its antigen remains unidentified.

Trimming cost V 5 bases and J 0 bases; bases outside gene matches: 8. Germline V gene lookup returns CDR1 SGHRS and CDR2 YFSETQ. The CDR3 totals 17 residues. The donors were part of the validation cohort of 100 to 150 subjects. That cohort was separate from the first cohort, which comprised 500 to 700 subjects. Whole-study results and caveats: Within the 130 or so validation repertoires, first-cohort TCR clusters tended to co-occur, according to a later analysis.

Sequencing was carried out using PBMCs. This TCR was recovered from a man younger than 30 in good health and CMV-seropositive. The J gene is TRBJ2-3, the V gene TRBV5-1, with 11 bases fitting TRBD2. As DNA, the CDR3 is TGCGCCAGCAGACCCGGGACTAGCGGCTTTAGCACAGATACGCAGTATTTT. This codes for CASRPGTSGFSTDTQYF.